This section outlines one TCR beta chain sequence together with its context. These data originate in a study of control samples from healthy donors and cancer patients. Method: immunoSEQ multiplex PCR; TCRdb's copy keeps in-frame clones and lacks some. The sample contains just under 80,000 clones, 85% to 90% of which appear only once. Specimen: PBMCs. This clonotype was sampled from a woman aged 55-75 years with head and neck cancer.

The CDR3 DNA is TGCGCCAGCAGTCTATCAAGCGGGAGTACTTACGAGCAGTACTTC. Its protein product is CASSLSSGSTYEQYF. This chain connects TRBV5-1 to TRBJ2-7; 8 bases are a match to TRBD2. The CDR3 covers 15 residues. Trimming removed 5 bases from V and 4 bases from J; junction bases left unmatched: 11. Germline lookup yields CDR1 SGHRS and CDR2 YFSETQ.